This is a list of T cell receptor beta chains from one sample in a study of spatial heterogeneity in lung cancer. TCRdb recomputed calls from the 5' RACE reads with MiXCR, one row per CDR3 protein. This sample has around 60,000 distinct CDR3 sequences, with about 8% found just once. The sequencing here drew on PBMCs, taken at surgery. The receptors here all came from a female donor with early-stage non-small cell lung cancer. Each CDR3 is given with its conserved first and last residue. D genes are given only for firm matches. Not every row has a clone size; where given, it reads once, few, many or a size class.

d_gene: .
v_gene: TRBV28
j_gene: TRBJ2-1
abundance: .
CDR3aa: CASSLMKGDYNEQFF
CDR3nt: TGTGCCAGCAGTTTGATGAAGGGAGATTACAATGAGCAGTTCTTC

d_gene: TRBD1
v_gene: TRBV5-1
j_gene: TRBJ2-2
abundance: few
CDR3aa: CASSLGWTGTTGELFF
CDR3nt: TGCGCCAGCAGCTTGGGATGGACAGGGACCACCGGGGAGCTGTTTTTT

d_gene: .
v_gene: TRBV20-1
j_gene: TRBJ1-3
abundance: few
CDR3aa: CSARHPQGSAAGSGNTIYF
CDR3nt: TGCAGTGCTAGACACCCTCAGGGATCGGCCGCGGGGTCTGGAAACACCATATATTTT

d_gene: .
v_gene: TRBV2
j_gene: TRBJ2-1
abundance: .
CDR3aa: CASNGGYNEQFF
CDR3nt: TGTGCCAGCAACGGGGGCTACAATGAGCAGTTCTTC

d_gene: .
v_gene: TRBV4-1
j_gene: TRBJ1-6
abundance: many
CDR3aa: CASSQDLLDRTNSPLHF
CDR3nt: TGCGCCAGCAGCCAAGATCTCCTTGACAGAACCAATTCACCCCTCCACTTT

d_gene: TRBD2
v_gene: TRBV12-3/TRBV12-4
j_gene: TRBJ2-1
abundance: .
CDR3aa: CASRPGLAGYNEQFF
CDR3nt: TGTGCCAGCAGGCCTGGACTAGCGGGCTACAATGAGCAGTTCTTC

d_gene: .
v_gene: TRBV3-1
j_gene: TRBJ2-1
abundance: many
CDR3aa: CASSQPGLHHNEQFF
CDR3nt: TGTGCCAGCAGCCAGCCCGGACTACACCACAATGAGCAGTTCTTC

d_gene: .
v_gene: TRBV3-1
j_gene: TRBJ1-2
abundance: .
CDR3aa: CASSQVDHYGYTF
CDR3nt: TGTGCCAGCAGCCAAGTGGACCACTATGGCTACACCTTC

d_gene: .
v_gene: TRBV28
j_gene: TRBJ1-4
abundance: many
CDR3aa: CASSLNLGMGEKLFF
CDR3nt: TGTGCCAGCAGTTTAAACCTAGGAATGGGTGAAAAACTGTTTTTT

d_gene: .
v_gene: TRBV6-2/TRBV6-3
j_gene: TRBJ1-5
abundance: many
CDR3aa: CASSYGDVLNQPQHF
CDR3nt: TGTGCCAGCAGTTACGGGGACGTCTTGAATCAGCCCCAGCATTTT

d_gene: TRBD2
v_gene: TRBV11-2
j_gene: TRBJ2-1
abundance: few
CDR3aa: CASSPRLAGGPKYEQFF
CDR3nt: TGTGCCAGCAGCCCCAGACTAGCGGGAGGGCCTAAGTATGAGCAGTTCTTC

d_gene: TRBD1
v_gene: TRBV2
j_gene: TRBJ1-6
abundance: .
CDR3aa: CASTEGQVTF
CDR3nt: TGTGCCAGCACCGAGGGACAGGTTACTTTT

d_gene: .
v_gene: TRBV7-9
j_gene: TRBJ2-1
abundance: .
CDR3aa: CASSLRGTAYNEQFF
CDR3nt: TGTGCCAGCAGCTTAAGAGGGACTGCTTACAATGAGCAGTTCTTC

d_gene: .
v_gene: TRBV5-1
j_gene: TRBJ2-1
abundance: .
CDR3aa: CASSLGTVGNEQFF
CDR3nt: TGCGCCAGCAGCTTGGGGACGGTGGGCAATGAGCAGTTCTTC

d_gene: .
v_gene: TRBV7-8
j_gene: TRBJ1-1
abundance: few
CDR3aa: CASSLGPGKWGTEAFF
CDR3nt: TGTGCCAGCAGCTTAGGTCCGGGGAAATGGGGCACTGAAGCTTTCTTT

d_gene: .
v_gene: TRBV20-1
j_gene: TRBJ1-5
abundance: many
CDR3aa: CSAREGFNNQPQHF
CDR3nt: TGCAGTGCTAGAGAAGGGTTTAACAATCAGCCCCAGCATTTT

d_gene: .
v_gene: TRBV20-1
j_gene: TRBJ2-1
abundance: few
CDR3aa: CSARPPGEGYNEQFF
CDR3nt: TGCAGTGCTAGACCCCCGGGAGAGGGGTACAATGAGCAGTTCTTC

d_gene: .
v_gene: TRBV14
j_gene: TRBJ2-3
abundance: .
CDR3aa: CASSQGTNTDTQYF
CDR3nt: TGTGCCAGCAGCCAAGGAACAAACACAGATACGCAGTATTTT

d_gene: .
v_gene: TRBV9
j_gene: TRBJ1-4
abundance: many
CDR3aa: CASSPLGGEVEKLFF
CDR3nt: TGTGCCAGCAGCCCCCTAGGAGGGGAGGTTGAAAAACTGTTTTTT

d_gene: TRBD1
v_gene: TRBV6-1
j_gene: TRBJ2-7
abundance: few
CDR3aa: CASSDRDRAYEQYF
CDR3nt: TGTGCCAGCAGTGACCGGGACAGGGCCTACGAGCAGTACTTC

d_gene: .
v_gene: TRBV24-1
j_gene: TRBJ1-5
abundance: few
CDR3aa: CATSDSGTNQPQHF
CDR3nt: TGTGCCACCAGTGATTCCGGGACCAATCAGCCCCAGCATTTT

d_gene: .
v_gene: TRBV10-3
j_gene: TRBJ2-5
abundance: many
CDR3aa: CAISESRIESQYF
CDR3nt: TGTGCCATCAGTGAGTCCAGAATAGAGAGCCAGTACTTC

d_gene: TRBD1
v_gene: TRBV7-9
j_gene: TRBJ1-3
abundance: many
CDR3aa: CASSFQGAVSGNTIYF
CDR3nt: TGTGCCAGCAGCTTTCAGGGGGCTGTATCTGGAAACACCATATATTTT

d_gene: .
v_gene: TRBV29-1
j_gene: TRBJ2-2
abundance: .
CDR3aa: CSVHSDLNTGELFF
CDR3nt: TGCAGCGTCCACTCTGACTTGAACACCGGGGAGCTGTTTTTT

d_gene: TRBD2
v_gene: TRBV9
j_gene: TRBJ2-7
abundance: few
CDR3aa: CASSVSAGEGYEQYF
CDR3nt: TGTGCCAGCAGCGTTTCAGCGGGAGAAGGCTACGAGCAGTACTTC

d_gene: .
v_gene: TRBV5-1
j_gene: TRBJ1-2
abundance: many
CDR3aa: CASTNSGANYGYTF
CDR3nt: TGCGCCAGCACCAACTCTGGGGCGAACTATGGCTACACCTTC

d_gene: .
v_gene: TRBV5-4
j_gene: TRBJ2-1
abundance: .
CDR3aa: CASSLGDNFNEQFF
CDR3nt: TGTGCCAGCAGCTTGGGGGACAACTTCAATGAGCAGTTCTTC

d_gene: .
v_gene: TRBV12-3/TRBV12-4
j_gene: TRBJ1-1
abundance: .
CDR3aa: CASTRGVMNTEAFF
CDR3nt: TGTGCCAGCACCCGAGGAGTTATGAACACTGAAGCTTTCTTT

d_gene: TRBD2
v_gene: TRBV4-1
j_gene: TRBJ2-3
abundance: .
CDR3aa: CASSHLAGGPDTQYF
CDR3nt: TGCGCCAGCAGCCATTTAGCGGGAGGACCAGATACGCAGTATTTT

d_gene: TRBD1
v_gene: TRBV6-5
j_gene: TRBJ2-3
abundance: .
CDR3aa: CASRPPGTGARDTQYF
CDR3nt: TGTGCCAGCAGACCTCCGGGGACAGGGGCGAGAGATACGCAGTATTTT

d_gene: .
v_gene: TRBV20-1
j_gene: TRBJ1-4
abundance: .
CDR3aa: CSATSGATNEKLFF
CDR3nt: TGCAGTGCTACATCAGGTGCCACTAATGAAAAACTGTTTTTT

d_gene: .
v_gene: TRBV6-1
j_gene: TRBJ2-2
abundance: many
CDR3aa: CASSVSGTNTGELFF
CDR3nt: TGTGCCAGCAGTGTCTCAGGGACTAACACCGGGGAGCTGTTTTTT

d_gene: TRBD1
v_gene: TRBV10-3
j_gene: TRBJ1-5
abundance: .
CDR3aa: CAISESWDRGNQPQHF
CDR3nt: TGTGCCATCAGTGAGTCCTGGGACAGGGGCAATCAGCCCCAGCATTTT

d_gene: .
v_gene: TRBV3-1
j_gene: TRBJ2-7
abundance: .
CDR3aa: CASSPEGFEQYF
CDR3nt: TGTGCCAGCAGCCCGGAGGGTTTCGAGCAGTACTTC

d_gene: .
v_gene: TRBV7-2
j_gene: TRBJ2-3
abundance: .
CDR3aa: CASSLGPYGDTQYF
CDR3nt: TGTGCCAGCAGCCTCGGACCGTATGGGGATACGCAGTATTTT

d_gene: .
v_gene: TRBV7-8
j_gene: TRBJ2-2
abundance: few
CDR3aa: CASSLDRAALTGELFF
CDR3nt: TGTGCCAGCAGCTTAGACAGGGCCGCCCTTACCGGGGAGCTGTTTTTT

d_gene: .
v_gene: TRBV6-1
j_gene: TRBJ1-5
abundance: few
CDR3aa: CASSGKVSSNQPQHF
CDR3nt: TGTGCCAGCAGTGGGAAAGTTAGTAGCAATCAGCCCCAGCATTTT

d_gene: .
v_gene: TRBV6-5
j_gene: TRBJ2-4
abundance: many
CDR3aa: CASTTRTKGDKNIQYF
CDR3nt: TGTGCCAGCACCACACGGACCAAGGGGGATAAAAACATTCAGTACTTC

d_gene: TRBD1
v_gene: TRBV5-1
j_gene: TRBJ1-6
abundance: .
CDR3aa: CASSPDRGYNSPLHF
CDR3nt: TGCGCCAGCAGCCCGGACAGGGGTTATAATTCACCCCTCCACTTT

d_gene: .
v_gene: TRBV3-1
j_gene: TRBJ2-1
abundance: .
CDR3aa: CASSQDRGKTRQFF
CDR3nt: TGTGCCAGCAGCCAAGATCGTGGGAAGACCCGGCAGTTCTTC

d_gene: .
v_gene: TRBV5-1
j_gene: TRBJ1-2
abundance: few
CDR3aa: CASSEGQLLPNYGYTF
CDR3nt: TGCGCCAGCAGCGAGGGACAACTCCTCCCAAACTATGGCTACACCTTC

d_gene: .
v_gene: TRBV2
j_gene: TRBJ2-5
abundance: many
CDR3aa: CASSRDLQETQYF
CDR3nt: TGTGCCAGCAGCCGGGACCTCCAAGAGACCCAGTACTTC

d_gene: TRBD1
v_gene: TRBV5-6
j_gene: TRBJ2-7
abundance: few
CDR3aa: CASSPDRAYEQYF
CDR3nt: TGTGCCAGCAGCCCGGACAGGGCCTACGAGCAGTACTTC

d_gene: .
v_gene: TRBV11-1
j_gene: TRBJ2-2
abundance: few
CDR3aa: CASSLNRDNTGELFF
CDR3nt: TGTGCCAGCAGCTTAAATCGGGATAACACCGGGGAGCTGTTTTTT

d_gene: .
v_gene: TRBV4-1
j_gene: TRBJ2-7
abundance: .
CDR3aa: CASSQGPGAHEQYF
CDR3nt: TGCGCCAGCAGCCAGGGCCCAGGGGCCCACGAGCAGTACTTC

d_gene: .
v_gene: TRBV18
j_gene: TRBJ2-1
abundance: few
CDR3aa: CASSRTDNEQFF
CDR3nt: TGTGCCAGCTCACGGACGGACAATGAGCAGTTCTTC

d_gene: .
v_gene: TRBV29-1
j_gene: TRBJ2-1
abundance: many
CDR3aa: CSGGQGEFAEQFF
CDR3nt: TGCAGCGGTGGACAAGGCGAGTTTGCTGAGCAGTTCTTC

d_gene: .
v_gene: TRBV7-9
j_gene: TRBJ2-3
abundance: many
CDR3aa: CASSLVSSNTDTQYF
CDR3nt: TGTGCCAGCAGCTTAGTCAGCTCTAACACAGATACGCAGTATTTT

d_gene: TRBD2
v_gene: TRBV20-1
j_gene: TRBJ2-1
abundance: few
CDR3aa: CSARVQGEAGGVYNEQFF
CDR3nt: TGCAGTGCTAGAGTTCAGGGAGAAGCGGGGGGAGTTTACAATGAGCAGTTCTTC

d_gene: TRBD2
v_gene: TRBV7-2
j_gene: TRBJ2-7
abundance: .
CDR3aa: CASSLDSLAGDYEQYF
CDR3nt: TGTGCCAGCAGCTTAGATAGTCTAGCGGGGGACTACGAGCAGTACTTC

d_gene: .
v_gene: TRBV20-1
j_gene: TRBJ2-1
abundance: .
CDR3aa: CSARGGAEYNEQFF
CDR3nt: TGCAGTGCTAGAGGCGGGGCCGAATACAATGAGCAGTTCTTC

d_gene: TRBD2
v_gene: TRBV7-2
j_gene: TRBJ2-3
abundance: many
CDR3aa: CASSKAGAADTQYF
CDR3nt: TGTGCCAGCAGCAAAGCGGGGGCCGCAGATACGCAGTATTTT

d_gene: TRBD2
v_gene: TRBV3-1
j_gene: TRBJ2-2
abundance: .
CDR3aa: CASSVRGGTGELFF
CDR3nt: TGTGCCAGCAGCGTACGGGGAGGGACCGGGGAGCTGTTTTTT

d_gene: .
v_gene: TRBV18
j_gene: TRBJ1-2
abundance: .
CDR3aa: CASSPSPGGANGYTF
CDR3nt: TGTGCCAGCTCACCTAGTCCCGGGGGCGCGAATGGCTACACCTTC

d_gene: .
v_gene: TRBV16
j_gene: TRBJ1-2
abundance: many
CDR3aa: CASSRTKDSYGYTF
CDR3nt: TGTGCCAGCAGCCGGACCAAAGACTCCTATGGCTACACCTTC

d_gene: .
v_gene: TRBV7-2
j_gene: TRBJ2-1
abundance: many
CDR3aa: CASSSQGAAKEQFF
CDR3nt: TGTGCCAGCAGCTCCCAAGGGGCTGCGAAGGAGCAGTTCTTC

d_gene: .
v_gene: TRBV10-3
j_gene: TRBJ2-7
abundance: many
CDR3aa: CAISPGTVPSEQYF
CDR3nt: TGTGCCATCAGCCCCGGGACGGTGCCCTCCGAGCAGTACTTC

d_gene: .
v_gene: TRBV2
j_gene: TRBJ2-2
abundance: .
CDR3aa: CASKTLGGNTGELFF
CDR3nt: TGTGCCAGCAAGACCCTCGGCGGGAACACCGGGGAGCTGTTTTTT

d_gene: .
v_gene: TRBV28
j_gene: TRBJ2-7
abundance: many
CDR3aa: CASSFLSEQYF
CDR3nt: TGTGCCAGCAGTTTCTTGTCAGAGCAGTACTTC

d_gene: TRBD2
v_gene: TRBV4-2
j_gene: TRBJ2-3
abundance: many
CDR3aa: CASSQLAGGADTQYF
CDR3nt: TGTGCCAGCAGCCAGCTAGCGGGAGGTGCAGATACGCAGTATTTT